The 28 T cell receptor beta chains in this list originate from one sample, sequenced in a study of T cells in women clearing cervical HPV infection. The table came from immunoSEQ multiplex PCR; TCRdb's copy has only in-frame clones and leaves some out. This repertoire includes around 31,000 clones. The material sequenced was blood buffy coat. Receptors originate from a woman between 18 and 69 years old with a cervical HPV16 infection that either progressed to CIN3+ or cleared (not recorded which).

With respect to this clone: The sequenced fragment ends 3 residues before the CDR3 boundary, so the rest is inferred from the germline J gene. The V gene is TRBV19, the J gene TRBJ2-7; the D is unclear. The V end lost 6 bases, the J end lost 0 bases, and 12 bases lay between the germline ends. The CDR3 runs 14 residues. Germline V gives CDR1 LNHDA, CDR2 SQIVND (reference sequence). The sequenced part of the CDR3 DNA is TGTGCCAGTAGCCGAACTTCTAACTCCTACGAG. This codes for CASSRTSNSYE. The whole CDR3 protein reads CASSRTSNSYEQYF.

As regards this clone: The CDR3 extends 3 residues past the end of the read, so its final part is completed from the germline J gene. The V gene is TRBV16, the J gene TRBJ2-3; 7 positions match TRBD2. Per germline, CDR1 KGHSY and CDR2 FQNENV. The CDR3 is made up of 12 amino acids. The sequenced part of the CDR3 DNA is TGTGCCAGCAGCCCACCGCGGGAGACG. Amino acid sequence: CASSPPRET. The entire CDR3 is CASSPPRETQYF.

As for this clone: The read gets to within 3 residues of the CDR3 end, and the germline J gene fills in the rest. This chain connects TRBV5-4 to TRBJ2-7, with 10 bases fitting TRBD1. Germline V gene lookup returns CDR1 SGHNT and CDR2 YYREEE (reference sequence). V shed 1 base and J 6 bases; nucleotides not matched to a gene: 4. This CDR3 spans 14 amino acids. The chain's CDR3 is CASSLMGQGREQYF. The DNA read from the CDR3 is TGTGCCAGCAGCTTGATGGGACAGGGGCGCGAG.

Comment on this clone: The CDR3 end is not reached by the read, which stops 3 residues before it; the germline J gene fills it in. The chain employs TRBV20-1 and TRBJ1-1, with D maybe TRBD1 (6 bases). Trimming took 7 bases from V and 3 from J, leaving 12 bases between them. CDR1 is DFQATT and CDR2 is SNEGSKA in the germline V gene (reference sequence). The CDR3 sequence is 12 residues long. The chain's CDR3 is CSVQGRDTEAFF. CDR3 bases read: TGCAGTGTACAGGGTAGGGACACTGAA.

The sequenced CDR3 bases are TGTGCCAGCTCAGCTATGAACACTGAA. Protein sequence: CASSAMNTE. In full, the CDR3 reads CASSAMNTEAFF. This rearrangement joins TRBV18 to TRBJ1-1; D uncertain. The CDR3 end falls 3 residues outside the read, so it is completed with the germline J gene. V gave up 5 bases and J gave up 0 bases, with 4 bases separating them. The CDR3 runs 12 residues. CDR1 is KGHSH and CDR2 is LQKENI in the germline V gene.

Remarks on this clone: The missing CDR3 end, 3 residues past where the read stops, is filled in from the germline J gene. The chain recombines TRBV5-1 with TRBJ1-2, with D perhaps matching TRBD1 (5 bases). V shed 2 bases and J shed 1 base, with 6 bases lying between them. This CDR3 has 13 amino acids. CDR1 is SGHRS, CDR2 YFSETQ, per germline. The covered CDR3 bases are TGCGCCAGCAGCTTCGACAGTAACTATGGC. This sequence encodes CASSFDSNYG. The full CDR3 sequence reads CASSFDSNYGYTF.

Notes on this clone: The CDR3 extends 3 residues past the end of the read, so its final part is completed from the germline J gene. The rearrangement uses TRBV7-8 and TRBJ2-4, with 9 bases fitting TRBD1. Germline CDR1 reads SGHVS; CDR2 reads FQNEAQ. CDR3 length: 14 residues. The CDR3 sequence: CASSLDRGYQPQYF. The CDR3 bases that were read are TGTGCCAGCAGCTTGGACAGGGGATATCAGCCT.

A remark on this clone: The read falls 3 residues short of the CDR3 end, and the missing part is taken from the germline J gene. This chain links TRBV7-2 with TRBJ1-2; D is undetermined. Germline CDR1 is SGHTA and CDR2 is FQGNSA. The CDR3 is 14 residues long. CDR3 bases read: TGTGCCAGCAGCTTAGCCACAGACGAGAATGAC. This translates into CASSLATDEND. The complete CDR3 reads CASSLATDENDYTF.

As for this clone: The read terminates 3 residues ahead of where the CDR3 ends, so the germline J gene completes it. J is TRBJ2-4 and V is TRBV7-2, with TRBD1 as a possible D gene (6 bases). The CDR3 consists of 16 residues. From germline, CDR1 is SGHTA and CDR2 FQGNSA. The CDR3 is CASSLASRTVFDGQYF. The sequenced CDR3 bases are TGTGCCAGCAGCTTAGCCAGCCGGACAGTTTTCGATGGT.

A remark on this clone: The read ends 3 residues before the CDR3 terminus; that terminus is restored from the germline J gene. V and J are TRBV20-1 and TRBJ2-2, with 11 bases lining up with TRBD1. The CDR3 length is 15 residues. J gave up 7 bases and V 1 base, and 5 bases lay outside the gene matches. Germline V gene lookup returns CDR1 DFQATT and CDR2 SNEGSKA (reference sequence). The CDR3 is CSARGTGGGGGELFF. Incomplete CDR3 DNA: TGCAGTGCTAGAGGGACAGGGGGCGGAGGCGGGGAG.

As regards this clone: The sequence runs out 3 residues before the end of the CDR3; the remainder is reconstructed from the germline J gene. The chain couples TRBV6-1 to TRBJ2-5; no definite D call. The CDR3 runs to 15 residues. Germline V CDR1 and CDR2: MNHNS, SASEGT. V lost 1 base and J 2 bases, leaving 11 bases between the germline ends. The CDR3 protein is CASSEDVGYQETQYF. CDR3 DNA (partial): TGTGCCAGCAGTGAAGATGTCGGTTATCAAGAGACC.

Turning to this clone: Read data end 3 residues before the CDR3 end; the end is taken from the germline J gene. The J gene is TRBJ2-1, the V gene TRBV5-1, with TRBD2 matching over 11 bases. There are 18 residues in the CDR3. The ends lost 0 bases at V and 5 bases at J; junction bases unmatched: 10. CDR1 and CDR2 from the germline V gene are SGHRS and YFSETQ. The DNA read from the CDR3 is TGCGCCAGCAGCTTGGCCCCGGGTAGCGGGGGGGGAAACAATGAG. Its translation: CASSLAPGSGGGNNE. The CDR3 in full is CASSLAPGSGGGNNEQFF.

The CDR3 spells CSARPLGGRETQYF. CDR3 bases read: TGCAGTGCTAGGCCTCTTGGAGGCAGGGAGACT. J is TRBJ2-4 and V is TRBV20-1; tentatively, D is TRBD1 or TRBD2 (5 bases each). The CDR3 end lies 3 residues beyond the end of the read and is filled in from the germline J gene. The CDR3 spans 14 residues. CDR1 is DFQATT, CDR2 SNEGSKA, per germline (reference sequence).

As regards this clone: The CDR3 end is not reached by the read, which stops 3 residues before it; the germline J gene fills it in. V usage is TRBV19 and J usage is TRBJ2-5; 9 bases map to TRBD2. The J segment lost 7 bases and the V segment lost 3 bases, leaving 9 bases of the junction unmatched. CDR1 LNHDA and CDR2 SQIVND come from the germline V gene (reference sequence). CDR3 length: 15 residues. The sequenced part of the CDR3 DNA is TGTGCCAGTAGTATTAATAGCGGGGGCTTGGGGACC. This gives the protein CASSINSGGLGT. The CDR3 as a whole reads CASSINSGGLGTQYF.

About this clone: The read ends 3 residues early relative to the CDR3; the germline J gene fills the gap. The V gene is TRBV7-3, the J gene TRBJ1-2, with D hard to call. CDR3 length equals 14 residues. Germline V gene data show CDR1 as SGHTA and CDR2 as FQGTGA. The CDR3 DNA, read in part, is TGTGCCAGCAGCCCTACTTATCTCACAGATACC. It specifies CASSPTYLTDT. The CDR3 as a whole reads CASSPTYLTDTYTF.

Turning to this clone: The CDR3 end lies 3 residues beyond the end of the read and is filled in from the germline J gene. The V call is TRBV5-1, the J call TRBJ2-3; TRBD2 matches at 9 bases. Germline loops: CDR1 SGHRS, CDR2 YFSETQ. The CDR3 length is 18 residues. The CDR3 sequence is CASSLGIAGARYGETQYF. Incomplete CDR3 DNA: TGCGCCAGCAGCTTGGGGATAGCGGGGGCCCGATACGGAGAGACG. The complete variable domain, with remaining parts taken from reference TRBV5-1 and TRBJ2-3, reads KAGVTQTPRYLIKTRGQQVTLSCSPISGHRSVSWYQQTPGQGLQFLFEYFSETQRNKGNFPGRFSGRQFSNSRSEMNVSTLELGDSALYLCASSLGIAGARYGETQYFGPGTRLTVL.

As concerns this clone: Read coverage stops 3 residues before the CDR3 terminus; the germline J gene supplies the remainder. The genes are TRBV7-9 and TRBJ2-3; D unresolved. Germline CDR1 is SEHNR and CDR2 is FQNEAQ (reference sequence). This CDR3 is 15 amino acids long. CDR3 bases read: TGTGCCAGCAGCTTAGGCCAACTAATCCAAGAGACG. Protein product: CASSLGQLIQET. The full CDR3 protein is CASSLGQLIQETQYF.

With regard to this clone: Read coverage stops 3 residues before the CDR3 terminus; the germline J gene supplies the remainder. This chain joins TRBV27 and TRBJ2-7; 7 positions match TRBD2. The CDR3 extends over 13 amino acids. Germline lookup yields CDR1 MNHEY and CDR2 SMNVEV (reference sequence). The J segment lost 4 bases and the V segment lost 3 bases, leaving 3 bases of the junction unmatched. The part of the CDR3 DNA that was read is TGTGCCAGCAGTTTCCGGGGAGGGTACGAG. Translating gives CASSFRGGYE. The whole CDR3 reads CASSFRGGYEQYF.

In regard to this clone: The sequenced fragment ends 3 residues before the CDR3 boundary, so the rest is inferred from the germline J gene. This chain connects TRBV19 to TRBJ2-3, with 10 bases aligning to TRBD2. CDR1 and CDR2 (germline): LNHDA, SQIVND (reference sequence). The CDR3 is 18 amino acids. The DNA read from the CDR3 is TGTGCCAGTAGTATAGGGGGAATTAGCGGGGGGCTGCAAGAGACG. This encodes CASSIGGISGGLQET. The whole CDR3 sequence reads CASSIGGISGGLQETQYF.

As concerns this clone: The read terminates 3 residues before the CDR3 end, so the remaining end is supplied by the germline J gene. The chain combines TRBV7-2 with TRBJ1-1; unclear D gene. Germline CDR1 and CDR2: SGHTA and FQGNSA. Trimming removed 4 bases from V and 5 bases from J, with 11 bases in between. CDR3 size: 13 residues. The DNA read from the CDR3 is TGTGCCAGCAGCTCAGAGGGTCGGACTGAA. Translation gives CASSSEGRTE. The entire CDR3 protein is CASSSEGRTEAFF.

With regard to this clone: Read sequence stops 3 residues before the CDR3 end, and the germline J gene provides the missing end. The V call is TRBV18, the J call TRBJ2-4; TRBD1 matches at 8 bases. Germline V gene sequence: CDR1 KGHSH, CDR2 LQKENI. This CDR3 is 15 amino acids long. CDR3 bases read: TGTGCCAGCTCACCAACAGGGGGATTTTACTATGGT. Its protein is CASSPTGGFYYG. The whole CDR3 reads CASSPTGGFYYGQYF.

Turning to this clone: The sequenced fragment ends 3 residues before the CDR3 boundary, so the rest is inferred from the germline J gene. J is TRBJ2-5 and V is TRBV5-1, with D maybe TRBD2 (7 bases). The length of the CDR3 is 13 residues. Germline-derived CDR1 and CDR2 are SGHRS and YFSETQ. V was shortened by 4 bases and J by 5 bases, with 12 bases between the two germline ends. CDR3 sequence reads: CASSGGGLETQYF. CDR3 bases read: TGCGCCAGCAGCGGGGGGGGCCTGGAGACC.

On this clone itself: The read finishes 3 residues shy of the CDR3 end, and the germline J gene is used to complete it. The rearrangement uses TRBV12-3 or TRBV12-4 and TRBJ1-5; D might be TRBD1 (5 bases). The CDR3 consists of 13 residues. V was clipped by 6 bases and J by 6 bases, with 12 bases between them. The CDR3 bases that were read are TGTGCCAGCAGGAAAGGGGATGCTCAGCCC. Amino acids: CASRKGDAQP. The full CDR3 is CASRKGDAQPQHF.

Comments on this clone: Read coverage stops 3 residues before the CDR3 terminus; the germline J gene supplies the remainder. The chain links TRBV11-2 to TRBJ2-2, with D tentatively TRBD2 (5 bases). Germline assignment: CDR1 SGHAT and CDR2 FQNNGV. The CDR3 covers 12 residues. The CDR3 region is CASSLTNEKLFF. The part of the CDR3 DNA that was read is TGTGCCAGCAGCTTGACTAATGAAAAG.

With regard to this clone: The read halts 3 residues ahead of the CDR3 end, with the missing end drawn from the germline J gene. The chain employs TRBV6-1 and TRBJ2-3; no firm D call. Trimming left V 2 bases short and J 5 bases short, with 8 bases between. Germline assignment: CDR1 MNHNS and CDR2 SASEGT. This CDR3 contains 13 residues. The covered CDR3 bases are TGTGCCAGCAGTGAAAACAGAAGAGATACG. This gives the protein CASSENRRDT. The full CDR3 protein reads CASSENRRDTQYF.

About this clone: The read finishes 3 residues shy of the CDR3 end, and the germline J gene is used to complete it. The rearrangement uses TRBV19 and TRBJ1-2, with 8 bases that match TRBD1. The V gene end was trimmed by 3 bases and the J gene end by 2 bases; junction bases not matched to a gene: 8. This CDR3 is built from 16 residues. The germline V gene has CDR1 LNHDA and CDR2 SQIVND (reference sequence). The CDR3: CASSMTGVLDNYGYTF. Partial CDR3 DNA: TGTGCCAGTAGTATGACAGGGGTTTTGGACAACTATGGC.

Concerning this clone itself: Sequencing ends 3 residues short of the CDR3 end; the germline J gene provides the rest. The chain employs TRBV6-1 and TRBJ1-2; no definite D call. CDR1 is MNHNS, CDR2 SASEGT, per germline. The CDR3 is 14 residues long. Trimming left V 3 bases short and J 0 bases short, with 8 bases between. CDR3 residues: CASSDQVPNYGYTF. Incomplete CDR3 DNA: TGTGCCAGCAGTGACCAGGTTCCTAACTATGGC.

Details on this clone: The CDR3 goes on 3 residues after the read ends, and that part is filled in from the germline J gene. The J gene is TRBJ1-5, the V gene TRBV5-6; 7 bases line up with TRBD1. Trimming took 4 bases from V and 5 from J; bases not matched to a gene: 6. This CDR3 has 14 residues. Germline CDR1 and CDR2: SGHDT and YYEEEE. The sequenced part of the CDR3 DNA is TGTGCCAGCAGCCAGGGACAGCCCGATCAGCCC. Encoded protein: CASSQGQPDQP. The entire CDR3 sequence reads CASSQGQPDQPQHF.